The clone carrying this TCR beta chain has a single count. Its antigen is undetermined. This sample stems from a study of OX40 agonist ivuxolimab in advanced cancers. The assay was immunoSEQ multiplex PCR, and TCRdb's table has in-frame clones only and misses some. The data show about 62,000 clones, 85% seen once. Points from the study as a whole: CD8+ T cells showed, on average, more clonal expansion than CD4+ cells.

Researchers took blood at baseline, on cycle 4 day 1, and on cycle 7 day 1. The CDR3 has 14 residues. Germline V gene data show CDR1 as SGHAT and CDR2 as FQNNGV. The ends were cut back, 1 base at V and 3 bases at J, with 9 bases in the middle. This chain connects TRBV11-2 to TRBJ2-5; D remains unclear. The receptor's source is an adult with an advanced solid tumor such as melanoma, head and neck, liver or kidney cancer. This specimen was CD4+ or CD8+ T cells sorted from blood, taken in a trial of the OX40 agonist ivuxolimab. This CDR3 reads CASSLGPTKETQYF. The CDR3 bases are TGTGCCAGCAGCTTAGGGCCTACGAAAGAGACCCAGTACTTC.